This T cell receptor beta chain was sequenced during a study of T cell responses to AZD1222 COVID-19 vaccine. Study-level results: The sample set comprised mostly white British donors with more females, and clonal diversity was possibly underestimated. Of spike-specific TCRs, nearly half reportedly target regions left unmutated in variants. Across spike, vaccine-associated CD4 TCRs were found, dominant at 160-218 and 743-854.

In germline, CDR1 is SGHDT, CDR2 YYEEEE. The CDR3 consists of 16 residues. V was cut by 6 bases and J by 6 bases, with 22 bases left in between. Here immunoSEQ multiplex PCR was the method, and the copy in TCRdb shows in-frame clones only, minus some. The sample includes roughly 150,000 clones, approximately 91% of them seen just once. Of note for this clone: No antigen is known for it.

The sample consisted of peripheral blood, taken 28 days after the second AZD1222 dose. J is TRBJ2-1 and V is TRBV5-6; the D gene is possibly TRBD2 (6 bases). The sequence was obtained from an adult who received the AZD1222 COVID-19 vaccine. CDR3 loop: CASKAPPGLLGNEQFF. The CDR3 DNA reads TGTGCCAGCAAGGCTCCTCCGGGACTTCTGGGCAATGAGCAGTTCTTC. The variable domain in full, with the rest retrieved from reference TRBV5-6 and TRBJ2-1, is DAGVTQSPTHLIKTRGQQVTLRCSPKSGHDTVSWYQQALGQGPQFIFQYYEEEERQRGNFPDRFSGHQFPNYSSELNVNALLLGDSALYLCASKAPPGLLGNEQFFGPGTRLTVL.